These 20 T cell receptor beta chains were sequenced from one sample in a study of control samples from healthy donors and cancer patients. Assay: immunoSEQ multiplex PCR; the TCRdb copy retains only in-frame clones and omits some. The sample contains just under 100,000 clones, 93% of which appear only once. Sequencing input: blood. These receptors all come from a man aged 18 to 29 in good health.

J is TRBJ2-1 and V is TRBV2; a weak D match, TRBD2 (6 bases). V was shortened by 7 bases and J by 9 bases, with 13 bases between the two germline ends. This CDR3 is 12 amino acids long. Germline CDR1 is SNHLY and CDR2 is FYNNEI. This CDR3 reads CASNEMGGEQFF. The CDR3 nucleotides read TGTGCCAGCAACGAAATGGGGGGTGAGCAGTTCTTC.

This rearrangement joins TRBV6-1 to TRBJ1-2; D is unresolved. The CDR3 is 15 residues long. V gave up 2 bases and J gave up 2 bases, with 12 bases separating them. Germline V gene sequence: CDR1 MNHNS, CDR2 SASEGT. The CDR3 sequence is CASSERGAANYGYTF. CDR3 sequence (DNA): TGTGCCAGCAGTGAACGAGGAGCAGCGAACTATGGCTACACCTTC.

The chain is built from TRBV2 and TRBJ2-5; TRBD2 agrees at 7 bases. Unmatched junction bases numbered 7, after V lost 7 bases and J lost 2 bases. Germline V gene data show CDR1 as SNHLY and CDR2 as FYNNEI. This CDR3 has 14 residues. In nucleotides, the CDR3 is TGTGCCAGCACCCGGGGGGTCGTGCAAGAGACCCAGTACTTC. The encoded protein is CASTRGVVQETQYF.

In its sample, this clone was seen once. The chain has TRBV11-2 and TRBJ2-7; tentative D call: TRBD1 (6 bases). The germline CDR1 and CDR2 sequences are SGHAT and FQNNGV. The CDR3 has 15 residues. The V gene lost 5 bases and the J gene lost 1 base, with 15 bases spanning the gap. The CDR3 region is CASSALTTGSYEQYF. The CDR3 coding sequence is TGTGCCAGCAGCGCGCTGACAACAGGGTCCTACGAGCAGTACTTC.

A single count supports this clone. CDR3 in amino acids: CASSQDLYGSTNEKLFF. CDR3 nucleotide sequence: TGTGCCAGCAGCCAAGACTTATATGGGTCAACTAATGAAAAACTGTTTTTT. This chain joins TRBV4-2 and TRBJ1-4; D call uncertain. This CDR3 spans 17 amino acids. V lost 0 bases and J lost 0, with 11 bases in between. CDR1 and CDR2 (germline): LGHNA, YNFKEQ.

The chain joins TRBV4-1 to TRBJ1-1; TRBD1 aligns across 7 bases. V lost 4 bases to trimming and J lost 3 bases; unmatched junction nucleotides: 14. The CDR3 is 17 amino acids. Germline CDR1 MGHRA, CDR2 YSYEKL. For the CDR3, the DNA is TGCGCCAGCAGCCCTAAGGGGGCGAGGGGGAAGGACACTGAAGCTTTCTTT. Amino acids: CASSPKGARGKDTEAFF.

The chain joins TRBV28 to TRBJ1-1; TRBD1 might be the D (6 bases). V lost 4 bases and J 4 bases, leaving 19 bases between the germline ends. The CDR3 is made up of 16 amino acids. Germline V gene sequence: CDR1 MDHEN, CDR2 SYDVKM. The CDR3 bases are TGTGCCAGCAGTTCATCAGGGGCAGGGGTCGGCACTGAAGCTTTCTTT. Protein: CASSSSGAGVGTEAFF.

The CDR3 region is CASSELGRGYNSPLHF. The DNA for the CDR3 is TGTGCCAGCAGTGAACTCGGGAGGGGTTATAATTCACCCCTCCACTTT. The chain uses TRBV6-1 and TRBJ1-6; possible D gene TRBD1, 5 bases. The germline V and J ends were trimmed by 2 bases and 4 bases, with 12 bases remaining between them. CDR1 and CDR2 from the germline V gene are MNHNS and SASEGT. The CDR3 spans 16 residues.

The chain couples TRBV7-8 to TRBJ1-2; D gene ambiguous. CDR1 is SGHVS, CDR2 FQNEAQ, per germline. V was clipped by 2 bases and J by 4 bases, with 8 bases between them. This CDR3 is built from 13 residues. CDR3 bases: TGTGCCAGCAGCTTATCGGAGAGCTATGGCTACACCTTC. Translated: CASSLSESYGYTF.

The chain is built from TRBV18 and TRBJ1-1, with 7 nucleotides matching TRBD1. Germline lookup yields CDR1 KGHSH and CDR2 LQKENI. J was trimmed by 6 bases and V by 8 bases; bases with no gene match: 6. This CDR3 region has 12 residues. In nucleotides, the CDR3 is TGTGCCAGCACCGGGACAGAGGCTGAAGCTTTCTTT. Its protein is CASTGTEAEAFF.

The chain combines TRBV5-1 with TRBJ1-3; D not certain. The V end lost 5 bases, the J end lost 4 bases, and 13 bases lay between the germline ends. This CDR3 region has 14 residues. Germline V gene sequence: CDR1 SGHRS, CDR2 YFSETQ. CDR3: CASSSFGPGNTIYF. CDR3 DNA sequence: TGCGCCAGCAGTTCCTTCGGGCCCGGAAACACCATATATTTT. Variable domain in full (rest from reference TRBV5-1 and TRBJ1-3): KAGVTQTPRYLIKTRGQQVTLSCSPISGHRSVSWYQQTPGQGLQFLFEYFSETQRNKGNFPGRFSGRQFSNSRSEMNVSTLELGDSALYLCASSSFGPGNTIYFGEGSWLTVV.

The genes are TRBV7-6 and TRBJ2-7; D may match TRBD1 or TRBD2 (5 bases each). This CDR3 is built from 11 residues. V was trimmed by 5 bases and J by 7 bases, leaving 9 bases between them. CDR1 and CDR2 from the germline V gene are SGHVS and FNYEAQ. The CDR3 DNA follows: TGTGCCAGCAGCCGTGGGGGAGAGCAGTACTTC. The encoded protein is CASSRGGEQYF.

CDR3 DNA: TGTGCCAGCTCACCCGTCGGGAGGGACAATGATGAGCAGTTCTTC. It translates to CASSPVGRDNDEQFF. The chain employs TRBV18 and TRBJ2-1, with 8 bases that match TRBD2. CDR3 size: 15 residues. V was clipped by 3 bases and J by 8 bases; unmatched bases: 9. Germline-derived CDR1 and CDR2 are KGHSH and LQKENI.

The CDR3 region is CASSSSGSGETQYF. CDR3 in DNA: TGTGCCAGCAGCTCTAGCGGGAGTGGGGAGACCCAGTACTTC. V and J are TRBV5-4 and TRBJ2-5, with 10 nucleotides matching TRBD2. CDR1 is SGHNT, CDR2 YYREEE, per germline (reference sequence). Germline trimming cut 3 bases from V and 5 bases from J; bases unmatched to any gene: 4. CDR3 length equals 14 residues.

The rearrangement links TRBV7-3 to TRBJ2-1; 7 bases line up with TRBD2. The germline V gene has CDR1 SGHTA and CDR2 FQGTGA. The trim removed 5 bases at V and 4 bases at J, leaving 8 bases unmatched. The CDR3 has 15 amino acids. The DNA of the CDR3 is TGTGCCAGCAGCCATGAGGGAGGGCCATACAATGAGCAGTTCTTC. As protein: CASSHEGGPYNEQFF.

The gene calls are TRBV7-9 and TRBJ2-7; D gene unclear. The V end was cut by 5 bases, the J end by 3 bases, with 8 bases between. The germline gives CDR1 SEHNR, CDR2 FQNEAQ (reference sequence). The CDR3 runs 12 residues. The CDR3 DNA sequence: TGTGCCAGCAGCCTTTCTGTCTACGAGCAGTACTTC. Residues: CASSLSVYEQYF.

The chain combines TRBV6-2 or TRBV6-3 with TRBJ1-1, with a weak D call TRBD1 (6 bases). The V gene lost 4 bases and the J gene lost 4 bases, with 13 bases spanning the gap. The germline gives CDR1 MNHEY, CDR2 SVGEGT. This CDR3 has 14 residues. The CDR3: CASSSGQLRTEAFF. The CDR3 DNA sequence: TGTGCCAGCAGTTCTGGACAGCTTCGCACTGAAGCTTTCTTT.

This chain connects TRBV7-9 to TRBJ1-5, with D possibly matching TRBD1 (5 bases). V lost 1 base, J lost 6 bases, and 10 bases lay in between. CDR3 length equals 14 residues. Germline lookup yields CDR1 SEHNR and CDR2 FQNEAQ (reference sequence). CDR3 region: CASSLGGEGQPQHF. In DNA form, the CDR3 reads TGTGCCAGCAGCTTAGGAGGGGAGGGTCAGCCCCAGCATTTT.

This rearrangement joins TRBV7-2 to TRBJ1-3; 9 positions agree with TRBD1. Germline lookup yields CDR1 SGHTA and CDR2 FQGNSA. After removal of 5 bases from V and 10 bases from J, the junction contained 12 bases not matched to a gene. The CDR3 is 15 amino acids. The CDR3 sequence: CASSVPGQGGRTIYF. The CDR3 nucleotides read TGTGCCAGCAGCGTACCGGGACAGGGCGGTCGGACCATATATTTT.

This clone appeared a single time. The chain carries TRBV10-3 and TRBJ2-2; maybe TRBD1 (6 bases). Trimming took 0 bases from V and 0 from J, leaving 11 bases between them. The CDR3 extends over 17 amino acids. The germline CDR1 and CDR2 sequences are ENHRY and SYGVKD. The CDR3 reads CAISESMTGTNTGELFF. The DNA for the CDR3 is TGTGCCATCAGTGAGTCCATGACAGGCACGAACACCGGGGAGCTGTTTTTT.